This T cell receptor (beta chain) was sequenced during a study of response to subunit inactivated influenza vaccine. This clonotype was observed a few times. No antigen is known for it. From germline, CDR1 is KGHDR and CDR2 SFDVKD. The CDR3 sequence is 12 residues long. Trimming took 4 bases from V and 3 from J, leaving 5 bases between them. The study's findings and limits: There was a suggestion from the authors that each seasonal influenza vaccination recruits few new T cells.

TCRdb analysed the RT-PCR reads with MiXCR anew, one entry per CDR3 protein. Seen here are about 570,000 distinct CDR3 sequences, about 10% observed once, and the top ten hold roughly 10%. The V call is TRBV24-1, the J call TRBJ2-5; D ambiguous. The receptor was derived from a man aged 45-65 years who received an inactivated influenza vaccine. Source: PBMCs from blood, taken on the day of vaccination. As DNA, the CDR3 is TGTGCCACCAGTGACGACGAAGAGACCCAGTACTTC. Translation: CATSDDEETQYF.